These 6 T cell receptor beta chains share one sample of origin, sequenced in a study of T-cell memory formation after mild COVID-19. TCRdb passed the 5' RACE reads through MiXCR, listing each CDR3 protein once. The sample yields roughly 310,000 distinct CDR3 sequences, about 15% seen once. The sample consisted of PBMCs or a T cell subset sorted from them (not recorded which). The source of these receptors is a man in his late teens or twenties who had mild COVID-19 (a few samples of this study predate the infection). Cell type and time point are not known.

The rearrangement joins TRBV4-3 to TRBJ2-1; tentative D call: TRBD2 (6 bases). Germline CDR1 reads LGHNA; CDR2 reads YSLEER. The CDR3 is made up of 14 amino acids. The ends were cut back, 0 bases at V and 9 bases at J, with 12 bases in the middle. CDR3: CASSQDLGGGEQFF. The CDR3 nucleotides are TGCGCCAGCAGCCAAGATCTGGGGGGAGGTGAGCAGTTCTTC.

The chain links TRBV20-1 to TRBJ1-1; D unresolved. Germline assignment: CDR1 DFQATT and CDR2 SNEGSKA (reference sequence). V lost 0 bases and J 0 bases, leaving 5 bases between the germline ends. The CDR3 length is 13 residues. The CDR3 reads CSARDQMNTEAFF. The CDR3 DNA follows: TGCAGTGCTAGAGACCAAATGAACACTGAAGCTTTCTTT.

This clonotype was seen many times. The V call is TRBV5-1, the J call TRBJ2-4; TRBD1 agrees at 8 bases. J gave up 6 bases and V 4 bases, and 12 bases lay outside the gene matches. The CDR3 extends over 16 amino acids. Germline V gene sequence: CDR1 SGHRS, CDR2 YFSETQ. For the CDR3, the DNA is TGCGCCAGCAGCCTGGGACAGGATGGGGTTGGAAACATTCAGTACTTC. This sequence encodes CASSLGQDGVGNIQYF. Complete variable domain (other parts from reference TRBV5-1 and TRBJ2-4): KAGVTQTPRYLIKTRGQQVTLSCSPISGHRSVSWYQQTPGQGLQFLFEYFSETQRNKGNFPGRFSGRQFSNSRSEMNVSTLELGDSALYLCASSLGQDGVGNIQYFGAGTRLSVL.

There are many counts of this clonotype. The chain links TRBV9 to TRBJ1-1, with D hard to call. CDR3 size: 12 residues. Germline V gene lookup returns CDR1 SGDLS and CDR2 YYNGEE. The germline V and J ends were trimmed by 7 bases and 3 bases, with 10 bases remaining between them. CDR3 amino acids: CASGYKDTEAFF. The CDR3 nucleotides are TGTGCCAGCGGTTATAAGGACACTGAAGCTTTCTTT.

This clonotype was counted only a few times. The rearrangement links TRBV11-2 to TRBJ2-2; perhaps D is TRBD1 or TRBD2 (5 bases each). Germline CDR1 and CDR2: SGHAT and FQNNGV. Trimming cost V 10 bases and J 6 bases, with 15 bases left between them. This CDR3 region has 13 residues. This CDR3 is CATSGTVAGELFF. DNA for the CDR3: TGTGCCACCTCGGGGACCGTGGCCGGGGAGCTGTTTTTT.

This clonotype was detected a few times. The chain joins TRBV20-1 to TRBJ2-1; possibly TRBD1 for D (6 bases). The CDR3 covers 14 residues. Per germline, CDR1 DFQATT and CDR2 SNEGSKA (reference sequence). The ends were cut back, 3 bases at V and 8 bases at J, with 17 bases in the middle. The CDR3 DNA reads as TGCAGTGCTAGGTCACAGGGCCAGAGGTATGAGCAGTTCTTC. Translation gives CSARSQGQRYEQFF.